Each of the 18 T cell receptor beta chains below was sequenced from the same sample in a study of blood T cell repertoires in COVID-19. The data were produced by immunoSEQ multiplex PCR, yet TCRdb's version contains in-frame clones alone and is incomplete. The sample has roughly 150,000 clones; 90% are singletons. The sample consisted of peripheral blood. These receptors were taken from a woman of 80 years or more with acute or convalescent COVID-19.

The chain links TRBV5-1 to TRBJ1-1; TRBD1 agrees at 7 bases. Losses at the gene ends were 5 bases for V and 1 base for J; bases not matched to a gene: 8. The CDR3 has 15 residues. Looked up from germline, CDR1 is SGHRS and CDR2 is YFSETQ. The CDR3 loop is CASSNIQGGNTEAFF. CDR3 sequence (DNA): TGCGCCAGCAGTAATATTCAGGGGGGGAACACTGAAGCTTTCTTT. The variable domain in full, with the rest retrieved from reference TRBV5-1 and TRBJ1-1, is KAGVTQTPRYLIKTRGQQVTLSCSPISGHRSVSWYQQTPGQGLQFLFEYFSETQRNKGNFPGRFSGRQFSNSRSEMNVSTLELGDSALYLCASSNIQGGNTEAFFGQGTRLTVV.

The V and J genes are TRBV7-9 and TRBJ2-5; D possibly corresponds to TRBD1 (6 bases). The CDR3 sequence is 13 residues long. Looked up from germline, CDR1 is SEHNR and CDR2 is FQNEAQ (reference sequence). The V and J ends lost 6 bases and 4 bases respectively, with 12 bases between them. The CDR3 is CASSSLGGETQYF. The CDR3 DNA reads as TGTGCCAGCAGTTCCCTAGGGGGAGAGACCCAGTACTTC.

V is TRBV12-5 and J is TRBJ1-1; D perhaps matches TRBD1 (6 bases). This CDR3 comprises 16 residues. The germline V and J ends were trimmed by 6 bases and 2 bases, with 19 bases remaining between them. Germline-derived CDR1 and CDR2 are LGHNT and FRNRAP. The CDR3 DNA sequence: TGTGCTAGTGGGGATACAGGGAATACGGCTAACACTGAAGCTTTCTTT. Protein sequence: CASGDTGNTANTEAFF.

The rearrangement links TRBV3-1 (or the pseudogene TRBV3-2) to TRBJ1-6; D is unclear. The germline gives CDR1 LGHDT, CDR2 YNNKEL (reference sequence). The CDR3 covers 13 residues. V was pared by 6 bases and J by 13 bases, with 16 bases between. The CDR3 region has the DNA TGTGCCAGCAGTGCGTCACTAGAGAATCCCCTCCACTTT. Residues: CASSASLENPLHF.

Worth noting for this clone: The identical CDR3 is also encoded by other nucleotide sequences in the sample. V is TRBV5-1 and J is TRBJ1-1; TRBD1 might be the D (5 bases). The germline V gene has CDR1 SGHRS and CDR2 YFSETQ. Trimming stripped 1 base from V and 5 bases from J, with 12 bases between. This CDR3 contains 14 residues. CDR3 in DNA: TGCGCCAGCAGCTTGAGCGGGGGGAGTACTGAAGCTTTCTTT. As protein: CASSLSGGSTEAFF.

The chain carries TRBV29-1 and TRBJ2-3, with 7 bases matching TRBD1. J lost 3 bases, V lost 4 bases, and 7 bases had no gene match. The germline CDR1 and CDR2 sequences are SQVTM and ANQGSEA. This CDR3 spans 14 amino acids. The CDR3 sequence: CSVGWSGGTDTQYF. Written as DNA, the CDR3 is TGCAGCGTTGGATGGTCAGGGGGAACAGATACGCAGTATTTT.

The rearrangement joins TRBV19 to TRBJ1-2; no reliable D call. Germline assignment: CDR1 LNHDA and CDR2 SQIVND (reference sequence). The CDR3 length is 14 residues. Trimming took off 3 bases at V and 4 bases at J, with 12 bases between the two ends. CDR3 nucleotide sequence: TGTGCCAGTAGTATTGAGGAGACCCTCTATGGCTACACCTTC. This codes for CASSIEETLYGYTF.

CDR3 nucleotide sequence: TGTGCCAGCAGTTTTACAGGGAAGGGGCCTGGAAACACCATATATTTT. Encoded protein: CASSFTGKGPGNTIYF. V usage is TRBV27 and J usage is TRBJ1-3; D is perhaps TRBD1 (6 bases). This CDR3 is built from 16 residues. Trimming took off 3 bases at V and 2 bases at J, with 14 bases between the two ends. Germline V gene data show CDR1 as MNHEY and CDR2 as SMNVEV (reference sequence).

The chain couples TRBV4-1 to TRBJ1-2; D is unclear. The CDR3 sequence is 13 residues long. V shed 0 bases and J shed 8 bases, with 10 bases lying between them. CDR1 and CDR2 (germline): MGHRA, YSYEKL. Here the CDR3 reads CASSQDRGFGYTF. CDR3 nucleotides: TGCGCCAGCAGCCAAGATCGAGGGTTCGGCTACACCTTC.

The V and J genes are TRBV2 and TRBJ1-4; no reliable D call. The V and J ends lost 6 bases and 7 bases respectively, with 6 bases between them. The germline CDR1 and CDR2 sequences are SNHLY and FYNNEI. This CDR3 is 11 amino acids long. The CDR3 sequence is CASRSVEKLFF. CDR3 bases: TGTGCCAGCAGATCGGTTGAAAAACTGTTTTTT.

This clone occurred once. V gene TRBV6-6 combines with J gene TRBJ1-1, with TRBD1 as a possible D gene (5 bases). Germline V lookup: CDR1 MNHNY, CDR2 SVGAGI (reference sequence). The CDR3 is 13 amino acids. V was pared by 10 bases and J by 0 bases, with 12 bases between. The CDR3 nucleotides are TGTGCCACCCTGACAGAAATGAACACTGAAGCTTTCTTT. This encodes CATLTEMNTEAFF.

The V and J genes are TRBV5-3 and TRBJ2-5; 9 bases fit TRBD2. TRBV5-3 is marked as an open reading frame, function uncertain. V was pared by 0 bases and J by 4 bases, with 7 bases of the junction left unmatched. The CDR3 consists of 16 residues. In DNA, the CDR3 is TGTGCCAGAAGCTTGGGCGGCGGGGGGGCCCCAGAGACCCAGTACTTC. Residues: CARSLGGGGAPETQYF.

The chain recombines TRBV6-5 with TRBJ1-2; TRBD1 matches 8 bases. The CDR3 consists of 15 residues. CDR1 and CDR2 from the germline V gene are MNHEY and SVGAGI. J was trimmed by 4 bases and V by 2 bases; bases with no gene match: 6. Here the CDR3 reads CASSYRTGRSYGYTF. The CDR3 DNA sequence: TGTGCCAGCAGTTACCGGACAGGGAGAAGCTATGGCTACACCTTC.

The chain links TRBV3-1 (or the pseudogene TRBV3-2) to TRBJ1-5; perhaps TRBD1 as D (6 bases). The ends were cut back, 3 bases at V and 3 bases at J, with 12 bases in the middle. CDR1 and CDR2 (germline): LGHDT, YNNKEL (reference sequence). The CDR3 extends over 15 amino acids. CDR3 region: CASSQDTGFNQPQHF. DNA of the CDR3: TGTGCCAGCAGCCAGGACACAGGGTTCAATCAGCCCCAGCATTTT.

The rearrangement uses TRBV5-1 and TRBJ2-3, with 9 nucleotides matching TRBD2. From germline, CDR1 is SGHRS and CDR2 YFSETQ. The CDR3 is 15 amino acids. J lost 2 bases, V lost 4 bases, and 5 bases had no gene match. The CDR3 loop reads CASSGAGGLTDTQYF. CDR3 DNA: TGCGCCAGCAGCGGGGCGGGGGGGCTCACAGATACGCAGTATTTT. The full variable domain, rest sourced from reference TRBV5-1 and TRBJ2-3, is KAGVTQTPRYLIKTRGQQVTLSCSPISGHRSVSWYQQTPGQGLQFLFEYFSETQRNKGNFPGRFSGRQFSNSRSEMNVSTLELGDSALYLCASSGAGGLTDTQYFGPGTRLTVL.

DNA for the CDR3: TGTGCCAGCAGCTTATTGGGCTTGGGGGGTAATTCACCCCTCCACTTT. It is translated as CASSLLGLGGNSPLHF. The chain couples TRBV7-2 to TRBJ1-6; TRBD1 is a possible D gene (5 bases). The CDR3 has 16 amino acids. CDR1 is SGHTA, CDR2 FQGNSA, per germline. V was shortened by 2 bases and J by 6 bases, with 14 bases between the two germline ends.

V and J are TRBV9 and TRBJ1-3; 7 bases are shared with TRBD1. CDR1 and CDR2 from the germline V gene are SGDLS and YYNGEE. Unmatched junction bases numbered 12, after V lost 3 bases and J lost 0 bases. CDR3 length: 18 amino acids. CDR3 sequence (DNA): TGTGCCAGCAGCGAGAGGGACAGCGGAGGGATCTCTGGAAACACCATATATTTT. It yields the protein CASSERDSGGISGNTIYF.

This clone was seen just once. The V call is TRBV4-3, the J call TRBJ1-2; 7 bases align to TRBD1. CDR1 and CDR2 (germline): LGHNA, YSLEER. Trimming took 0 bases from V and 7 from J; bases not matched to a gene: 5. The CDR3 is made up of 14 amino acids. The CDR3 nucleotides read TGCGCCAGCAGCCAAGATAGGGGGCTCTCTGGCTACACCTTC. Translation gives CASSQDRGLSGYTF.